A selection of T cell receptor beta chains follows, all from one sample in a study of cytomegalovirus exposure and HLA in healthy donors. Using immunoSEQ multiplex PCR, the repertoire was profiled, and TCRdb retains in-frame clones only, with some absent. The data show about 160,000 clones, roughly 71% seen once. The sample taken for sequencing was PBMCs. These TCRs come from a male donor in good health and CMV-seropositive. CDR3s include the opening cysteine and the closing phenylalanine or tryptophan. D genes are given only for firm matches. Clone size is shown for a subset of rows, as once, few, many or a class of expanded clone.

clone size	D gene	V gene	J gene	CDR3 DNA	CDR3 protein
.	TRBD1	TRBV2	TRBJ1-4	TGTGCCAGCACCCGACGGGGGACAGAGAATGAAAAACTGTTTTTT	CASTRRGTENEKLFF
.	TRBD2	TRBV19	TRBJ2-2	TGTGCCAGTAGTATTCCGGGACTAGCGGACAACACCGGGGAGCTGTTTTTT	CASSIPGLADNTGELFF
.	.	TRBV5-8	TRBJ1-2	TGTGCCAGCAGCTTGGCGGCAGGGGATAACTATGGCTACACCTTC	CASSLAAGDNYGYTF
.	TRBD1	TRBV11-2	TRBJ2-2	TGTGCCAGCAGTCTCCGGAGGGACAGGGGGCAAGGGGAGCTGTTTTTT	CASSLRRDRGQGELFF
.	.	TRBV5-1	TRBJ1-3	TGCGCCAGCAGCTTGCTGGCTCACATGAACTCTGGAAACACCATATATTTT	CASSLLAHMNSGNTIYF
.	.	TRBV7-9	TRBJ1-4	TGTGCCAGCAGCTCTGACAGGTCTAATGAAAAACTGTTTTTT	CASSSDRSNEKLFF
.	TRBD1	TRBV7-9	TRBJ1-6	TGTGCCAGCAGCTTTACAGGGGGCAGGGATTCACCCCTCCACTTT	CASSFTGGRDSPLHF
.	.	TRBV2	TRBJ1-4	TGTGCCAGCAGTGGAGCTCTGAGGAGTAATGAAAAACTGTTTTTT	CASSGALRSNEKLFF
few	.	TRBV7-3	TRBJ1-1	TGTGCCAGCAGCCTGCAGGGGCGCACTGAAGCTTTCTTT	CASSLQGRTEAFF
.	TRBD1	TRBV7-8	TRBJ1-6	TGTGCCAGCAGCTTTACAGGGGGCGCAAAATCACCCCTCCACTTT	CASSFTGGAKSPLHF
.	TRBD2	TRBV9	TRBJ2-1	TGTGCCAGCAGCGTAGGGTCTAGCGGGGAACAACACACCTTGGGCAATGAGCAGTTCTTC	CASSVGSSGEQHTLGNEQFF
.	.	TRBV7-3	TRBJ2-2	TGTGCCAGCAGCCTCAGGGGGGAGAACACCGGGGAGCTGTTTTTT	CASSLRGENTGELFF
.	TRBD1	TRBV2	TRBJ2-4	TGTGCCAGCAGTGAGAAGGGACAGGGGAAAAACATTCAGTACTTC	CASSEKGQGKNIQYF
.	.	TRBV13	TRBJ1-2	TGTGCCAGCAGCTTCACAGGGACCTACTATGGCTACACCTTC	CASSFTGTYYGYTF
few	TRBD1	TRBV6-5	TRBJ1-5	TGTGCCAGCAGCCGCGACAGGGACCAGCCCCAGCATTTT	CASSRDRDQPQHF
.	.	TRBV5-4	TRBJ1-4	TGTGCCAGCAGCGCAGGGGACCTCACTCGGAATGAAAAACTGTTTTTT	CASSAGDLTRNEKLFF
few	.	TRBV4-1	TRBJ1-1	TGCGCCAGCAGCCACAAAAGGCCCTCCGCCGTGGCGGACACTGAAGCTTTCTTT	CASSHKRPSAVADTEAFF
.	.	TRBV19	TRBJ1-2	TGTGCCAGTAGTATAAGAGGGCTTCGAGCTAACTATGGCTACACCTTC	CASSIRGLRANYGYTF
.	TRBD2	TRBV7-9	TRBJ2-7	TGTGCCAGCAGCTTTGGGGCTAGCGGGTCCTCCTACGAGCAGTACTTC	CASSFGASGSSYEQYF
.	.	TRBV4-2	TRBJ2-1	TGTGCCAGCAGCCAAGTCTCGAGGAATGAGCAGTTCTTC	CASSQVSRNEQFF
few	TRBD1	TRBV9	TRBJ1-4	TGTGCCAGCAGCGCCGGGGGACAGGGGTATGAAAAACTGTTTTTT	CASSAGGQGYEKLFF
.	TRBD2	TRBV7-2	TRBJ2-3	TGTGCCAGCAGCTTAGTAGCGGGGCATAGCACAGATACGCAGTATTTT	CASSLVAGHSTDTQYF
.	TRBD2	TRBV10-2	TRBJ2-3	TGCGCCAGCAGTGACAGCCTAGCGGGGGGGCGAACCACAGATACGCAGTATTTT	CASSDSLAGGRTTDTQYF